Below are 16 T cell receptor beta chains sequenced from a single sample in a study of CD8+CD57+ T cells in acquired aplastic anemia. TCR beta VDJ and CDR3 profiling used genomic DNA as template. TCRdb redid the calling of the reads with MiXCR, one entry per CDR3 protein. The data contain roughly 260,000 distinct CDR3 sequences, roughly half of them singletons. It was patients with CD8+CD57+ cell expansion by flow cytometry who were chosen for sequencing. The source material was sorted CD4+, CD8+, or CD8+CD57+ T cells (not recorded which) from PBMCs. The receptors were gathered from a human donor with aplastic anemia.

CDR3 loop: CATSASRDRNPSPETQYF. The CDR3 nucleotides are TGTGCCACCAGCGCGTCCCGGGACAGAAATCCCTCACCAGAGACCCAGTACTTC. This chain links TRBV15 with TRBJ2-5; 7 bases are shared with TRBD1. Trimming removed 5 bases from V and 4 bases from J; junction bases left unmatched: 19. CDR3 size: 18 residues. Germline loops: CDR1 LNHNV, CDR2 YYDKDF (reference sequence).

This clonotype was seen only once. A junction boundary mismatches the germline segment, possibly from a read error. The genes are TRBV10-3 and TRBJ1-2; D possibly corresponds to TRBD1 (5 bases). The CDR3 length is 14 residues. Per germline, CDR1 ENHRY and CDR2 SYGVKD. The CDR3 loop reads CASSSWGRIDGYTF. CDR3 DNA sequence: TGTGCCAGCAGTTCCTGGGGGAGGATAGATGGCTACACCTTC.

This clonotype showed up many times. This rearrangement joins TRBV5-1 to TRBJ2-7, with D perhaps matching TRBD1 (6 bases). The CDR3 has 14 amino acids. Per germline, CDR1 SGHRS and CDR2 YFSETQ. Trimming removed 2 bases from V and 0 bases from J, with 9 bases in between. The CDR3 spells CASSFTGFSYEQYF. CDR3 nucleotide sequence: TGCGCCAGCAGCTTTACAGGGTTCTCCTACGAGCAGTACTTC.

This clonotype was observed a handful of times. The chain joins TRBV9 to TRBJ1-4; D uncertain. Trimming removed 0 bases at V and 5 bases at J, with 11 bases between. Germline V gene data show CDR1 as SGDLS and CDR2 as YYNGEE. The CDR3 has 15 residues. CDR3 amino acids: CASSVGGRENEKLFF. The CDR3 region has the DNA TGTGCCAGCAGCGTAGGTGGTAGAGAGAATGAAAAACTGTTTTTT.

V usage is TRBV11-1 and J usage is TRBJ2-3, with no clear D. Germline V gene data show CDR1 as SGHAT and CDR2 as FQDESV (reference sequence). The CDR3 loop spans 14 amino acids. The CDR3 DNA reads TGTGCTGGCAGCTCCTCCGGGTTCCCAGATACGCAGTATTTT. The encoded protein is CAGSSSGFPDTQYF.

J is TRBJ2-7 and V is TRBV9, with 9 bases lining up with TRBD1. V gave up 0 bases and J gave up 3 bases; unmatched junction bases: 4. Germline loops: CDR1 SGDLS, CDR2 YYNGEE. This CDR3 has 15 amino acids. The CDR3 region is CASSVAGQGNYEQYF. The CDR3 DNA reads TGTGCCAGCAGCGTAGCGGGACAGGGAAACTACGAGCAGTACTTC.

The rearrangement uses TRBV7-9 and TRBJ2-7; the match to TRBD1 covers 10 bases. V was clipped by 4 bases and J by 2 bases; unmatched bases: 14. The CDR3 spans 18 residues. Germline V gene data show CDR1 as SEHNR and CDR2 as FQNEAQ (reference sequence). The DNA of the CDR3 is TGTGCCAGCAGCTCTCCGGGACAGGGGACGCACTCGCCCTACGAGCAGTACTTC. Translated, it gives CASSSPGQGTHSPYEQYF.

This clonotype was detected many times. The chain employs TRBV6-1 and TRBJ2-7; D remains ambiguous. Per the germline V gene, CDR1 is MNHNS and CDR2 is SASEGT. The CDR3 contains 14 residues. The V end was cut by 4 bases, the J end by 2 bases, with 12 bases between. The CDR3 sequence is CASSGNGRAYEQYF. In nucleotides, the CDR3 is TGTGCCAGCAGTGGAAACGGACGAGCCTACGAGCAGTACTTC.

The V and J genes are TRBV24-1 and TRBJ2-5, with 7 nucleotides matching TRBD2. The trim removed 9 bases at V and 10 bases at J, leaving 16 bases unmatched. CDR1 is KGHDR and CDR2 is SFDVKD in the germline V gene. The CDR3 runs 14 residues. CDR3 residues: CATSDVPERGGQYF. The CDR3 DNA sequence: TGTGCCACCTCAGACGTCCCCGAGCGGGGTGGCCAGTACTTC.

The V and J genes are TRBV4-1 and TRBJ1-1; the match to TRBD1 covers 7 bases. V lost 3 bases and J lost 8; bases outside the gene matches: 6. Germline V lookup: CDR1 MGHRA, CDR2 YSYEKL. This CDR3 has 13 amino acids. The chain's CDR3 is CASSQQTGREAFF. The CDR3 region has the DNA TGCGCCAGCAGCCAGCAGACAGGGCGGGAAGCTTTCTTT.

This clonotype was picked up many times. V is TRBV10-1 and J is TRBJ1-1, with D uncertain. V lost 9 bases, J lost 0 bases, and 14 bases lay in between. Per germline, CDR1 WNHNN and CDR2 SYGVQD (reference sequence). This CDR3 spans 14 amino acids. CDR3 protein: CARNTAFLNTEAFF. Here the CDR3 DNA reads TGCGCCAGGAATACAGCTTTTTTGAACACTGAAGCTTTCTTT.

The chain couples TRBV29-1 to TRBJ1-1; D is unclear. This CDR3 is built from 13 residues. Trimming shortened V by 5 bases and J by 0 bases, and 10 bases separated the two germline ends. The germline CDR1 and CDR2 sequences are SQVTM and ANQGSEA. The CDR3 bases are TGCAGCGTTTTTAGCAGGTTGAACACTGAAGCTTTCTTT. Its translation: CSVFSRLNTEAFF.

The genes are TRBV13 and TRBJ1-4; TRBD1 matches 9 bases. Trimming at V came to 6 bases and at J to 1 base, leaving 6 bases not matched to a gene. The CDR3 runs to 16 residues. Germline-derived CDR1 and CDR2 are PRHDT and FYEKMQ (reference sequence). This chain's CDR3 is CASSPRTGVTNEKLFF. DNA for the CDR3: TGTGCCAGCAGTCCACGGACAGGGGTAACTAATGAAAAACTGTTTTTT.

The rearrangement uses TRBV28 and TRBJ2-7, with a tentative D call TRBD2 (5 bases). The length of the CDR3 is 17 residues. V lost 4 bases and J 1 base, leaving 20 bases between the germline ends. Per the germline V gene, CDR1 is MDHEN and CDR2 is SYDVKM. CDR3 amino acids: CASSYPRRGLGSYEQYF. The CDR3 nucleotides are TGTGCCAGCAGTTATCCTCGTCGGGGTTTAGGGTCCTACGAGCAGTACTTC.

About this clonotype itself: This may arise from a read error, as a much more abundant clone is one base away. CDR3 region: CATSDRGIPTGNTRSSYNEQFF. The CDR3 coding sequence is TGTGCCACCAGTGATCGGGGTATTCCAACAGGGAACACTCGCAGCTCCTACAATGAGCAGTTCTTC. The rearrangement joins TRBV24-1 to TRBJ2-1, with a possible D match to TRBD1 (6 bases). The V gene's germline CDR1 is KGHDR and CDR2 SFDVKD. V was trimmed by 3 bases and J by 0 bases, leaving 29 bases between them. The CDR3 extends over 22 amino acids.

This clonotype was observed many times. CDR3 bases: TGTGCCTGTATGCAGGGGGCGACAGATACGCAGTATTTT. It yields the protein CACMQGATDTQYF. The chain combines TRBV30 with TRBJ2-3; 8 nucleotides align to TRBD1. CDR1 is GTSNPN and CDR2 is SVGIG in the germline V gene (reference sequence). The length of the CDR3 is 13 residues. The junction had 5 bases not matched to a gene; V was cut back by 6 bases and J by 3 bases.